These T cell receptor beta chains were read from a single sample in a study of cytotoxic CD8 clonotypes in ibrutinib-treated CLL. Sequenced by immunoSEQ multiplex PCR; TCRdb stores in-frame clones only, minus some. Among tens of thousands of clones, roughly 85% were seen once, and the ten largest hold approximately 35%. This sample comprised PBMCs, obtained after 24 months of ibrutinib treatment. The receptors shown here come from a human donor with chronic lymphocytic leukemia. Both conserved end residues are part of each CDR3. Each record gives: V gene, J gene, clone size, CDR3 length, CDR3 protein. Size values are once, few and many counts, or a class for expanded clones, and some rows have none.

TRBV7-3,TRBJ2-2,-,17,CASSLLTSNSLTGELFF
TRBV5-1,TRBJ2-7,-,15,CASSFGSGTYYEQYF
TRBV6-6,TRBJ2-7,-,14,CASSPPGRGYEQYF
TRBV7-9,TRBJ2-7,-,15,CASSLSGRAFDEQYF
TRBV5-1,TRBJ2-1,-,13,CASSFVPVEEQFF
TRBV6-5,TRBJ1-1,few,15,CASSSGQGLLAEAFF
TRBV5-1,TRBJ2-3,-,14,CATNTGSSTDTQYF
TRBV5-6,TRBJ1-2,-,12,CASSLEPYGYTF
TRBV19,TRBJ1-5,-,14,CAGGETGVNQPQHF
TRBV6-1,TRBJ2-7,-,10,CASSEDEQYF
TRBV7-9,TRBJ1-3,-,16,CASRTIRDNSGNTIYF
TRBV9,TRBJ2-7,-,14,CASSTQLAGGEQYF
TRBV18,TRBJ1-5,-,13,CASSEQESQPQHF
TRBV29-1,TRBJ1-2,-,14,CSALGGTLNYGYTF
TRBV18,TRBJ2-5,-,12,CASSPGRETQYF
TRBV27,TRBJ2-5,-,15,CASSLLAGEGQTQYF
TRBV7-8,TRBJ2-1,-,16,CASSFRARSSYNEQFF
TRBV11-1,TRBJ2-4,-,16,CASSLVAGNIKNIQYF
TRBV13,TRBJ2-7,-,15,CASSPSSRQGYEQYF
TRBV7-9,TRBJ2-2,-,14,CASSRDSNTGELFF
TRBV5-1,TRBJ2-3,-,17,CASSEGQGFSRTDTQYF
TRBV19,TRBJ1-5,-,16,CASSMHGGASNQPQHF
TRBV6-5,TRBJ2-7,-,15,CASSFPGLHAYEQYF
TRBV9,TRBJ2-5,-,15,CASSVGWTSEETQYF
TRBV2,TRBJ2-2,-,14,CASGGTGLTGELFF
TRBV6-5,TRBJ1-1,-,16,CASSYRQFEMNTEAFF
TRBV5-4,TRBJ2-2,-,15,CASSLGSGSAGELFF
TRBV27,TRBJ2-7,-,14,CASRGLAGGREQYF